Listed here are 20 T cell receptor beta chains from one sample, sequenced in a study of blood T cell repertoires in COVID-19. Generated by immunoSEQ multiplex PCR, the TCRdb table keeps only in-frame clones and is missing some. The sample has 100,000 to 150,000 clones; less than 85% are singletons. The sample taken for sequencing was peripheral blood. The origin of the receptors is an older woman with acute or convalescent COVID-19.

The chain employs TRBV21-1 and TRBJ2-1; TRBD2 is the table's D call and was not checked against the DNA. TRBV21-1 is annotated as a pseudogene. The CDR3 length is 13 residues. CDR3 loop: CASPGLGYNEQFF. The DNA for the CDR3 is TGTGCCAGCCCAGGACTCGGATACAATGAGCAGTTCTTC.

In its sample, this clone was seen once. This chain joins TRBV13 and TRBJ1-1, with 9 bases identical to TRBD1. Germline CDR1 is PRHDT and CDR2 is FYEKMQ (reference sequence). This CDR3 contains 15 residues. V dropped 4 bases and J dropped 5; count of bases not matched to a gene: 8. The CDR3 protein is CASSSPGQGATEAFF. The CDR3 bases are TGTGCCAGCAGCTCGCCGGGACAGGGAGCAACTGAAGCTTTCTTT.

V usage is TRBV19 and J usage is TRBJ1-6, with TRBD1 as a possible D gene (6 bases). V gave up 5 bases and J gave up 1 base, with 9 bases separating them. The CDR3 contains 15 residues. Germline V gene lookup returns CDR1 LNHDA and CDR2 SQIVND (reference sequence). CDR3 loop: CASSEQGSYNSPLHF. CDR3 in DNA: TGTGCCAGTAGTGAACAGGGATCCTATAATTCACCCCTCCACTTT.

The CDR3 DNA is TGTGCCAGTGGGGGACTATGGGATGAGCAGTTCTTC. Residues: CASGGLWDEQFF. The chain couples TRBV19 to TRBJ2-1; 7 bases map to TRBD2. The CDR3 contains 12 residues. The J segment lost 8 bases and the V segment lost 8 bases, leaving 6 bases of the junction unmatched. Per the germline V gene, CDR1 is LNHDA and CDR2 is SQIVND (reference sequence).

The DNA for the CDR3 is TGTGCCTGGGCCGGGACACACTACGAGCAGTACTTC. Translated, it gives CAWAGTHYEQYF. The chain couples TRBV30 to TRBJ2-7; a weak D match, TRBD1 (6 bases). The CDR3 is made up of 12 amino acids. V gave up 5 bases and J gave up 3 bases, with 11 bases separating them. Per germline, CDR1 GTSNPN and CDR2 SVGIG (reference sequence).

V usage is TRBV7-6 and J usage is TRBJ1-6; 7 bases line up with TRBD1. Losses at the gene ends were 6 bases for V and 7 bases for J; bases not matched to a gene: 6. Germline V gene lookup returns CDR1 SGHVS and CDR2 FNYEAQ. The CDR3 runs to 14 residues. CDR3 DNA sequence: TGTGCCAGCAGTCCCGGGACAGCCAATTCACCCCTCCACTTT. This sequence encodes CASSPGTANSPLHF.

The J gene is TRBJ1-1, the V gene TRBV11-2; D gene uncertain. Trimming pared 0 bases from V and 4 bases from J, leaving 12 bases between. The CDR3 loop spans 15 amino acids. The V gene's germline CDR1 is SGHAT and CDR2 FQNNGV. CDR3: CASSLDAGLGTEAFF. The DNA for the CDR3 is TGTGCCAGCAGCTTAGATGCGGGGTTGGGCACTGAAGCTTTCTTT.

The J gene is TRBJ1-2, the V gene TRBV9, with 8 bases matching TRBD1. Germline lookup yields CDR1 SGDLS and CDR2 YYNGEE. Trimming removed 0 bases from V and 4 bases from J; junction bases left unmatched: 11. The CDR3 is made up of 17 amino acids. CDR3 coding DNA: TGTGCCAGCAGCGTAGAGGGACAGGAACTACTAGGCTATGGCTACACCTTC. This encodes CASSVEGQELLGYGYTF.

This clone has just one count. J is TRBJ2-7 and V is TRBV2; 7 nucleotides match TRBD2. V trimming: 10 bases; J trimming: 0 bases; junction bases outside the gene matches: 6. In germline, CDR1 is SNHLY, CDR2 FYNNEI. This CDR3 region has 13 residues. The CDR3 is CAIRAGSSYEQYV. CDR3 bases: TGTGCCATCAGAGCGGGAAGCTCCTACGAGCAGTACGTC.

The rearrangement links TRBV6-5 to TRBJ1-1, with no clear D. In germline, CDR1 is MNHEY, CDR2 SVGAGI. Trimming left V 6 bases short and J 5 bases short, with 13 bases between. This CDR3 spans 13 amino acids. For the CDR3, the DNA is TGTGCCAGCAGCCTACCGGGAGGGACTGAAGCTTTCTTT. Protein product: CASSLPGGTEAFF.

The CDR3 DNA reads as TGCGCCAGCAGCTATCAGGGGGCCAGCAATCAGCCCCAGCATTTT. It specifies CASSYQGASNQPQHF. V and J are TRBV5-1 and TRBJ1-5, with 8 bases that match TRBD1. CDR3 length: 15 residues. J lost 1 base, V lost 3 bases, and 3 bases had no gene match. Looked up from germline, CDR1 is SGHRS and CDR2 is YFSETQ. Full variable domain (rest looked up from reference TRBV5-1 and TRBJ1-5): KAGVTQTPRYLIKTRGQQVTLSCSPISGHRSVSWYQQTPGQGLQFLFEYFSETQRNKGNFPGRFSGRQFSNSRSEMNVSTLELGDSALYLCASSYQGASNQPQHFGDGTRLSIL.

The V call is TRBV12-2, the J call TRBJ2-7; the table's D call TRBD2 went unverified against the DNA. TRBV12-2 is a recognized pseudogene. CDR3 length: 19 residues. In DNA form, the CDR3 reads TGTGCAAGTCGCTTAAGAGCGGGGGGTTCTCCCGTAAGCTCCTACGAGCAGTACGTC. Amino acids: CASRLRAGGSPVSSYEQYV.

The V call is TRBV24-1, the J call TRBJ2-5, with D possibly matching TRBD2 (5 bases). CDR3 length: 13 amino acids. V dropped 7 bases and J dropped 4 bases, with 12 bases sitting between them. Germline CDR1 reads KGHDR; CDR2 reads SFDVKD. CDR3 sequence: CATRADGIETQYF. The DNA of the CDR3 is TGTGCCACCAGAGCGGACGGTATAGAGACCCAGTACTTC.

This clone was observed once. The CDR3 spells CSVEGLRPDTQYF. In nucleotides, the CDR3 is TGCAGCGTTGAGGGCCTACGACCAGATACGCAGTATTTT. V and J are TRBV29-1 and TRBJ2-3; D call uncertain. This CDR3 has 13 residues. Germline lookup yields CDR1 SQVTM and CDR2 ANQGSEA. Trimming pared 3 bases from V and 4 bases from J, leaving 11 bases between.

This chain uses TRBV7-3 with TRBJ2-5, with 8 positions matching TRBD1. The ends lost 6 bases at V and 5 bases at J; junction bases unmatched: 11. The CDR3 has 15 amino acids. Germline CDR1 SGHTA, CDR2 FQGTGA. The CDR3 DNA reads TGTGCCAGCAGTCTTCAGGGGGCCCTCGGGGAGACCCAGTACTTC. This translates into CASSLQGALGETQYF.

The rearrangement joins TRBV6-5 to TRBJ2-1; possible D gene TRBD2, 6 bases. Germline loops: CDR1 MNHEY, CDR2 SVGAGI. The length of the CDR3 is 15 residues. Trimming shortened V by 2 bases and J by 8 bases, and 16 bases separated the two germline ends. The chain's CDR3 is CASSYGDRGTHEQFF. The CDR3 nucleotides read TGTGCCAGCAGTTACGGGGACCGGGGGACTCATGAGCAGTTCTTC.

V usage is TRBV3-1 (or the pseudogene TRBV3-2) and J usage is TRBJ1-3; tentative D call: TRBD1 (5 bases). The length of the CDR3 is 13 residues. CDR1 LGHDT and CDR2 YNNKEL come from the germline V gene (reference sequence). Trimming removed 3 bases at V and 4 bases at J, with 7 bases between. Written as DNA, the CDR3 is TGTGCCAGCAGCCAGAGGACAGGAAACACCATATATTTT. It yields the protein CASSQRTGNTIYF.

The V call is TRBV24-1, the J call TRBJ1-5; weak D call: TRBD1 (5 bases). V was clipped by 3 bases and J by 0 bases, with 11 bases between them. The germline V gene encodes CDR1 KGHDR and CDR2 SFDVKD. The CDR3 is 16 residues long. In DNA form, the CDR3 reads TGTGCCACCAGTGATGGGGCTGGCTATAGCAATCAGCCCCAGCATTTT. It codes for CATSDGAGYSNQPQHF.

CDR3 loop: CASSSNTGELFF. The CDR3 coding sequence is TGTGCCAGCAGCTCAAACACCGGGGAGCTGTTTTTT. This chain uses TRBV7-9 with TRBJ2-2; D call uncertain. This CDR3 is built from 12 residues. V was trimmed by 4 bases and J by 2 bases, leaving 2 bases between them. The germline V gene has CDR1 SEHNR and CDR2 FQNEAQ (reference sequence).

This sequence joins TRBV12-5 and TRBJ2-7; D is unresolved. CDR1 is LGHNT, CDR2 FRNRAP, per germline. Trimming took 4 bases from V and 2 from J, leaving 6 bases between them. This CDR3 spans 12 amino acids. For the CDR3, the DNA is TGTGCTAGTGGTTCCAACACCTACGAGCAGTACGTC. It translates to CASGSNTYEQYV.